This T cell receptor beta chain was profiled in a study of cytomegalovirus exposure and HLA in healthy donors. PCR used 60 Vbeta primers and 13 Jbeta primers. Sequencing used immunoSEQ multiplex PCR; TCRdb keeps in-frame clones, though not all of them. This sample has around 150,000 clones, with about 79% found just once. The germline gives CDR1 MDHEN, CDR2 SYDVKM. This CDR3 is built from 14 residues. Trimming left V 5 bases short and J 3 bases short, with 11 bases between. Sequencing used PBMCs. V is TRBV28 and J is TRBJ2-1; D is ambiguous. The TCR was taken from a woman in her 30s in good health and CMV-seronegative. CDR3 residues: CASSSHSYYNEQFF. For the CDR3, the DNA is TGTGCCAGCAGTAGTCACTCCTACTACAATGAGCAGTTCTTC.